These 18 T cell receptor beta chains were all obtained from the same sample, sequenced in a study of cytomegalovirus exposure and HLA in healthy donors (dated by TCRdb to 2016 to 2017). Library preparation employed the immunoSEQ multiplex PCR assay. For the multiplex PCR, a mixture combining 60 forward primers for TCR Vbeta segments and 13 reverse primers for TCR Jbeta segments was used. The immuneACCESS repertoire file appears here via TCRdb, limited to in-frame rearrangements. These files lack a portion of the clones; in checked studies, under half of the deficit traces to unresolved V genes, and the cause of the others is not known. The sample table holds around 96,000 clones, of which about 84% were seen once. The biggest ten clones account for over 2% of the sample. The material sequenced was PBMCs. These receptors came from a man younger than 35 in good health and CMV-seronegative.

This chain's CDR3 is CASSFGDSLYEQYF. The CDR3, as DNA: TGTGCCAGCAGCTTTGGAGACAGCCTCTACGAGCAGTACTTC. This chain joins TRBV11-2 and TRBJ2-7; tentatively, D is TRBD1 (5 bases). The germline V and J ends were trimmed by 3 bases and 3 bases, with 12 bases remaining between them. The CDR3 runs 14 residues. Germline CDR1 and CDR2: SGHAT and FQNNGV. Combining the CDR3 with reference TRBV11-2 and TRBJ2-7 gives the whole variable domain EAGVAQSPRYKIIEKRQSVAFWCNPISGHATLYWYQQILGQGPKLLIQFQNNGVVDDSQLPKDRFSAERLKGVDSTLKIQPAKLEDSAVYLCASSFGDSLYEQYFGPGTRLTVT.

V and J are TRBV29-1 and TRBJ1-1; no clear D gene. CDR3 length: 12 amino acids. Germline-derived CDR1 and CDR2 are SQVTM and ANQGSEA. Trimming took off 4 bases at V and 2 bases at J, with 8 bases between the two ends. The CDR3 sequence is CSVVGGNTEAFF. The CDR3 DNA follows: TGCAGCGTTGTCGGAGGTAACACTGAAGCTTTCTTT.

This chain connects TRBV7-9 to TRBJ2-7; D is perhaps TRBD1 (6 bases). The CDR3 has 13 amino acids. The V gene's germline CDR1 is SEHNR and CDR2 FQNEAQ (reference sequence). V was cut by 5 bases and J by 9 bases, with 17 bases left in between. The CDR3: CASSLTSGAPQYF. DNA for the CDR3: TGTGCCAGCAGCCTTACATCAGGGGCCCCGCAGTACTTC. Based on the CDR3 plus reference TRBV7-9 and TRBJ2-7, the full variable domain is DTGVSQNPRHKITKRGQNVTFRCDPISEHNRLYWYRQTLGQGPEFLTYFQNEAQLEKSRLLSDRFSAERPKGSFSTLEIQRTEQGDSAMYLCASSLTSGAPQYFGPGTRLTVT.

In nucleotides, the CDR3 is TGTGCCAGCAGCCCCGGGGAAGAAGAGACCCAGTACTTC. As protein: CASSPGEEETQYF. This sequence joins TRBV11-3 and TRBJ2-5, with D possibly being TRBD2 (5 bases). The CDR3 runs 13 residues. V shed 5 bases and J shed 3 bases, with 10 bases lying between them. Germline V gene lookup returns CDR1 SGHNT and CDR2 YENEEA.

This chain connects TRBV10-2 to TRBJ1-3; the D gene is possibly TRBD1 (5 bases). V lost 3 bases and J lost 0, with 21 bases in between. CDR3 length: 19 amino acids. Germline CDR1 reads WSHSY; CDR2 reads SAAADI. The CDR3 loop reads CASSDRYPTTVYSGNTIYF. In nucleotides, the CDR3 is TGCGCCAGCAGTGACCGCTACCCAACGACAGTCTACTCTGGAAACACCATATATTTT.

The V call is TRBV7-6, the J call TRBJ2-5, with 9 bases lining up with TRBD2. Germline V gives CDR1 SGHVS, CDR2 FNYEAQ. The CDR3 runs 14 residues. The trim removed 3 bases at V and 4 bases at J, leaving 3 bases unmatched. In DNA form, the CDR3 reads TGTGCCAGCAGCTTTAGCGGGGGCTTAGAGACCCAGTACTTC. Its protein is CASSFSGGLETQYF.

This clone has only a few counts. The V call is TRBV2, the J call TRBJ1-2, with 9 bases fitting TRBD1. Germline CDR1 is SNHLY and CDR2 is FYNNEI. The CDR3 totals 14 residues. The ends lost 10 bases at V and 4 bases at J; junction bases unmatched: 10. The CDR3 bases are TGTGCCACCGAACTAGACAGGGGGTCCTATGGCTACACCTTC. Its protein product is CATELDRGSYGYTF.

The chain employs TRBV19 and TRBJ2-3; D might be TRBD2 (5 bases). The CDR3 is 13 residues long. Germline V gene sequence: CDR1 LNHDA, CDR2 SQIVND (reference sequence). Trimming cost V 5 bases and J 4 bases, with 10 bases left between them. CDR3 DNA: TGTGCCAGTAGTCAAACTAGAGCAGATACGCAGTATTTT. Translated, it gives CASSQTRADTQYF.

This sequence joins TRBV7-2 and TRBJ2-5; D gene ambiguous. The J call may be incorrect, as the DNA end agrees better with TRBJ2-7. The CDR3 spans 13 residues. Per germline, CDR1 SGHTA and CDR2 FQGNSA. CDR3 DNA sequence: TGTGCCAGCAGCCTGATGCTAGACTACGAGCAGTACTTC. Residues: CASSLMLDYEQYF.

The chain uses TRBV10-1 and TRBJ1-2; D call uncertain. V lost 5 bases, J lost 8 bases, and 15 bases lay in between. The CDR3 covers 13 residues. CDR1 is WNHNN, CDR2 SYGVQD, per germline (reference sequence). The CDR3 nucleotides are TGCGCCAGCAGTCGGACGAGGGCGGGGGGCTACACCTTC. As protein: CASSRTRAGGYTF.

The chain is built from TRBV5-1 and TRBJ2-5, with a tentative D call TRBD1 (6 bases). Trimming shortened V by 4 bases and J by 2 bases, and 12 bases separated the two germline ends. The CDR3 covers 14 residues. Per germline, CDR1 SGHRS and CDR2 YFSETQ. The CDR3, as DNA: TGCGCCAGCAGCCCGATGGACAGTCAAGAGACCCAGTACTTC. Protein sequence: CASSPMDSQETQYF.

This chain uses TRBV7-2 with TRBJ1-5; 8 nucleotides line up with TRBD1. CDR1 is SGHTA and CDR2 is FQGNSA in the germline V gene. The CDR3 contains 13 residues. The V gene end was trimmed by 5 bases and the J gene end by 8 bases; junction bases not matched to a gene: 5. This CDR3 is CASSVDRVKPQHF. The CDR3 bases are TGTGCCAGCAGCGTGGACAGGGTGAAGCCCCAGCATTTT.

The genes are TRBV11-2 and TRBJ1-1; TRBD1 is a possible D gene (5 bases). Germline lookup yields CDR1 SGHAT and CDR2 FQNNGV. Deletions cut 6 bases from V and 1 base from J, with 24 bases between. The CDR3 runs to 18 residues. The CDR3 region is CASSKRTGGLQTNTEAFF. CDR3 in DNA: TGTGCCAGCAGTAAGCGGACCGGGGGTCTCCAGACGAACACTGAAGCTTTCTTT.

J is TRBJ1-1 and V is TRBV6-6; the D gene is possibly TRBD1 (5 bases). The germline V gene encodes CDR1 MNHNY and CDR2 SVGAGI (reference sequence). The CDR3 contains 16 residues. Trimming took off 0 bases at V and 4 bases at J, with 15 bases between the two ends. CDR3 amino acids: CASSYSAGTKGTEAFF. CDR3 DNA sequence: TGTGCCAGCAGTTACTCTGCTGGGACTAAGGGCACTGAAGCTTTCTTT.

The V and J genes are TRBV5-8 and TRBJ1-1, with TRBD1 as a possible D gene (6 bases). Per germline, CDR1 SGHTS and CDR2 YDEGEE. Trimming removed 4 bases from V and 1 base from J, with 14 bases in between. The CDR3 runs 15 residues. The DNA for the CDR3 is TGTGCCAGCAGCGCGAAGGGACACGGGAACACTGAAGCTTTCTTT. Protein sequence: CASSAKGHGNTEAFF.

The chain uses TRBV5-1 and TRBJ2-3, with TRBD2 matching 11 bases. V lost 4 bases, J lost 2 bases, and 6 bases stayed unmatched. Looked up from germline, CDR1 is SGHRS and CDR2 is YFSETQ. The CDR3 spans 16 residues. The CDR3 DNA reads TGCGCCAGCAGCCTTAGCGGGGGGGGTCTCACAGATACGCAGTATTTT. This translates into CASSLSGGGLTDTQYF.

The V and J genes are TRBV5-1 and TRBJ1-1, with 7 bases that match TRBD1. V lost 0 bases to trimming and J lost 1 base; unmatched junction nucleotides: 9. This CDR3 is built from 17 residues. CDR1 and CDR2 (germline): SGHRS, YFSETQ. CDR3 loop: CASSLGWAGGGNTEAFF. The DNA of the CDR3 is TGCGCCAGCAGCTTGGGGTGGGCAGGGGGTGGGAACACTGAAGCTTTCTTT.

This chain connects TRBV11-2 to TRBJ2-1; perhaps TRBD1 as D (6 bases). CDR1 SGHAT and CDR2 FQNNGV come from the germline V gene. The CDR3 runs to 15 residues. Trimming removed 0 bases at V and 4 bases at J, with 10 bases between. CDR3 amino acids: CASSLEVGAYNEQFF. CDR3 nucleotides: TGTGCCAGCAGCTTAGAGGTGGGGGCGTACAATGAGCAGTTCTTC.